The clone carrying this TCR beta chain came up once. The antigen is not known. The sample belongs to a study of shared clonotypes between healthy human individuals. The CDR3 totals 18 residues. The ends were cut back, 2 bases at V and 5 bases at J, with 21 bases in the middle. Germline CDR1 reads MNHEY; CDR2 reads SMNVEV (reference sequence). All the donors were Caucasian adults who lived in Nashville, Tennessee. The assay used deep level. In the authors' methods: ImmunoSEQ junction-only sequences lacked quality scores, so their filtering differed. The repertoire was sequenced with immunoSEQ multiplex PCR; TCRdb's copy has only in-frame clones and lacks some. V and J calls and clone size are given by that table; D and trimming were obtained from the DNA. The data hold a few million clones, with approximately 95% observed a single time. Broader study findings: Non-shared clonotypes had lower generation probabilities than clonotypes shared by all four sorted-subset donors.

The rearrangement links TRBV27 to TRBJ2-2; a possible D gene is TRBD2 (5 bases). Specimen: naive CD4+ T cells from PBMCs. Specified subset: CD45RA+ positively selected. The receptor's source is a man aged 18 to 30 in good health. Some clones in this sample may be carry-over from other donors' samples. CDR3 in DNA: TGTGCCAGCAGTTTAATAGGCCTAGCCTCCTTTTCGACCGGGGAGCTGTTTTTT. It specifies CASSLIGLASFSTGELFF.